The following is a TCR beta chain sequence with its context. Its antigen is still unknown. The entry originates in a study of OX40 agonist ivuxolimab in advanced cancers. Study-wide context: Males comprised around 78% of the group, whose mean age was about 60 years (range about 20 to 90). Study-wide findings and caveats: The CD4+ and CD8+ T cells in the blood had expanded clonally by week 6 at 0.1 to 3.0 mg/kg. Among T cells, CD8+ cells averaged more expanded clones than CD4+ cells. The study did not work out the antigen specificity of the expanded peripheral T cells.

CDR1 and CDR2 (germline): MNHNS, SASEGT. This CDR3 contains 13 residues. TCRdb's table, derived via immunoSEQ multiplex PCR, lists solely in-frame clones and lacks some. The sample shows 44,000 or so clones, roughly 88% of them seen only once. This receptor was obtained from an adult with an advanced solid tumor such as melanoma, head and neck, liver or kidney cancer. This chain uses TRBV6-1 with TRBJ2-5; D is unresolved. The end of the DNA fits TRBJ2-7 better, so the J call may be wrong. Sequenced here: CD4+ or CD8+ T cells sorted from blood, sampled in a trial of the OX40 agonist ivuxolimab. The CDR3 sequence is CASSHSEPYEQYF. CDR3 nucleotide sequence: TGTGCCAGCAGTCACAGTGAACCCTACGAGCAGTACTTC.